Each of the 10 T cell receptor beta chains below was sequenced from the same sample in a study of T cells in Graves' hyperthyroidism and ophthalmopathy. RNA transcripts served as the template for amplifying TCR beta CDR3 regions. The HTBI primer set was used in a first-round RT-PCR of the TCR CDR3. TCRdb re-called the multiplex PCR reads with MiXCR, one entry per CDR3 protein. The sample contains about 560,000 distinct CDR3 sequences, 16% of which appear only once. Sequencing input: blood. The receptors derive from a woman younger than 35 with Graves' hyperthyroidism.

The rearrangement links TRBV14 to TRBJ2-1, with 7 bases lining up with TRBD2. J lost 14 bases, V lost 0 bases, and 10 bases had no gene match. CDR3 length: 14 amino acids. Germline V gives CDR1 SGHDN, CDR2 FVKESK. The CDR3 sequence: CASSQDLPPRGEFF. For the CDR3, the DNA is TGTGCCAGCAGCCAAGACCTGCCGCCCCGGGGGGAGTTCTTC. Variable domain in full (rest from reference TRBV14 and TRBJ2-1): EAGVTQFPSHSVIEKGQTVTLRCDPISGHDNLYWYRRVMGKEIKFLLHFVKESKQDESGMPNNRFLAERTGGTYSTLKVQPAELEDSGVYFCASSQDLPPRGEFFGPGTRLTVL.

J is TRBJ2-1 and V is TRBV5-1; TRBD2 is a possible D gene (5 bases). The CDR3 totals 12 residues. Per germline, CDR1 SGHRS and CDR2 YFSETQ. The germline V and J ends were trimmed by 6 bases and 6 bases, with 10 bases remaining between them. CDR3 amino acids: CASTGRGNEQFF. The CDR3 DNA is TGCGCCAGCACCGGTCGGGGCAATGAGCAGTTCTTC.

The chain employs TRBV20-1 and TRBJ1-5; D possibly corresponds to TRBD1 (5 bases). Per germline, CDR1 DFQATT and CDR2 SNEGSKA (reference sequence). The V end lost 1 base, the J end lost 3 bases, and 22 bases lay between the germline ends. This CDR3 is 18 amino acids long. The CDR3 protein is CSARVLGGPTYSNQPQHF. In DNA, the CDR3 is TGCAGTGCTAGAGTTTTGGGGGGTCCCACCTACTCCAATCAGCCCCAGCATTTT.

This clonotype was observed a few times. CDR3 DNA: TGTGCCAGCAGTTCAAGGGGGCCGAGTGGGGAAAAACTGTTTTTT. Amino acid sequence: CASSSRGPSGEKLFF. The J gene is TRBJ1-4, the V gene TRBV7-2, with TRBD1 identical over 7 bases. CDR3 length: 15 amino acids. The trim removed 6 bases at V and 8 bases at J, leaving 12 bases unmatched. Germline CDR1 is SGHTA and CDR2 is FQGNSA.

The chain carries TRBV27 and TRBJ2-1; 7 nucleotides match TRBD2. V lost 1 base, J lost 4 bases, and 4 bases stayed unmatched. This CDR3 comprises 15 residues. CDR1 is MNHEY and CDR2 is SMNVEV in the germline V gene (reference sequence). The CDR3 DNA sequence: TGTGCCAGCAGTTTATTAGGACTAGATTACAATGAGCAGTTCTTC. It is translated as CASSLLGLDYNEQFF.

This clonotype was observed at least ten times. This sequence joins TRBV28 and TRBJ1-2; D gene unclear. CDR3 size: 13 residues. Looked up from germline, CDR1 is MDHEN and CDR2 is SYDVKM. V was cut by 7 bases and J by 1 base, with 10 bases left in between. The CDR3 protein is CASNPVGNYGYTF. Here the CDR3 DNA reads TGTGCCAGCAACCCCGTCGGTAACTATGGCTACACCTTC.

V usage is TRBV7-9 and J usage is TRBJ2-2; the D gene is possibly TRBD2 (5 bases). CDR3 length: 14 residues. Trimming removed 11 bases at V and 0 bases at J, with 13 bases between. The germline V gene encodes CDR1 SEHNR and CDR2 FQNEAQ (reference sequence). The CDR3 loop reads CAGTTEANTGELFF. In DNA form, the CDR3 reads TGTGCCGGAACGACGGAGGCGAACACCGGGGAGCTGTTTTTT. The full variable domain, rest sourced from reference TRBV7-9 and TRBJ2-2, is DTGVSQNPRHKITKRGQNVTFRCDPISEHNRLYWYRQTLGQGPEFLTYFQNEAQLEKSRLLSDRFSAERPKGSFSTLEIQRTEQGDSAMYLCAGTTEANTGELFFGEGSRLTVL.

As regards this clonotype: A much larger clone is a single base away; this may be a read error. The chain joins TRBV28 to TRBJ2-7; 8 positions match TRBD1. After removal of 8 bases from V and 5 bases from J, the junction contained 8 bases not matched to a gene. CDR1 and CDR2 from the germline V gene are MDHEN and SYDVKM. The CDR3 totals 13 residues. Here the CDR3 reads CASGEGQVHEQYF. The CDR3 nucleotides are TGTGCCAGCGGCGAGGGACAGGTACACGAGCAGTACTTC.

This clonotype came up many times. The CDR3 protein is CASTPRWGRVNTEAFF. The CDR3, as DNA: TGTGCCAGCACCCCCAGGTGGGGGAGGGTGAACACTGAAGCTTTCTTT. The rearrangement uses TRBV6-1 and TRBJ1-1; perhaps TRBD1 as D (5 bases). Germline values: CDR1 MNHNS, CDR2 SASEGT. V was trimmed by 7 bases and J by 0 bases, leaving 18 bases between them. The CDR3 has 16 amino acids.

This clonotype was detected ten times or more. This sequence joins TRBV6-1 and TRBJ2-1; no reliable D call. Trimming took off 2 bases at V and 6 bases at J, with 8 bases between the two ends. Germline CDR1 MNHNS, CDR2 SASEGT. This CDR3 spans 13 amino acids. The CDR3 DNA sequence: TGTGCCAGCAGTGAAATGAAGACCAATGAGCAGTTCTTC. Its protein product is CASSEMKTNEQFF.